These 8 T cell receptor beta chains were sequenced from one sample in a study of blood T cell repertoires in COVID-19 (dated by TCRdb to the early 2020s). The library was obtained by the immunoSEQ multiplex PCR assay. The clones in this table, taken by TCRdb from immuneACCESS, are in-frame only. Not every clone is retained; where verified, under half of the shortfall comes from an unresolved V gene, and the cause of the rest is unknown. The sample includes about 200,000 clones, with roughly 82% observed a single time. The ten most abundant clones make up over 9.5% of the sample. Sequenced sample: PBMCs or T cells enriched from blood (not recorded which). The origin of the receptors is a man in his forties who had recovered from COVID-19.

Only a few counts were recorded for this clone. The rearrangement uses TRBV6-5 and TRBJ1-2, with TRBD1 as a possible D gene (6 bases). V lost 6 bases and J 8 bases, leaving 16 bases between the germline ends. Per the germline V gene, CDR1 is MNHEY and CDR2 is SVGAGI. This CDR3 has 13 amino acids. The CDR3 spells CASRVEGVRGYTF. The CDR3 DNA follows: TGTGCCAGCAGGGTCGAGGGGGTGCGGGGCTACACCTTC.

The chain recombines TRBV29-1 with TRBJ1-3; 7 bases map to TRBD1. V dropped 4 bases and J dropped 6; count of bases not matched to a gene: 9. The length of the CDR3 is 14 residues. Germline V gives CDR1 SQVTM, CDR2 ANQGSEA. CDR3 DNA sequence: TGCAGCGTTGGAGTGGTAGGGGGCCAAAACACCATATATTTT. Its protein is CSVGVVGGQNTIYF.

The chain carries TRBV7-2 and TRBJ1-5; no definite D call. V lost 4 bases to trimming and J lost 4 bases, with 5 bases between them. Germline V gene sequence: CDR1 SGHTA, CDR2 FQGNSA. The CDR3 sequence is 12 residues long. As DNA, the CDR3 is TGTGCCAGCAGCTCAGTGAATCAGCCCCAGCATTTT. Protein sequence: CASSSVNQPQHF.

This sequence joins TRBV7-9 and TRBJ2-3, with 7 positions matching TRBD2. The CDR3 spans 15 residues. J was trimmed by 1 base and V by 4 bases; bases with no gene match: 5. Looked up from germline, CDR1 is SEHNR and CDR2 is FQNEAQ (reference sequence). DNA for the CDR3: TGTGCCAGCAGCTCCGGACGGGGGGGCACAGATACGCAGTATTTT. Its protein is CASSSGRGGTDTQYF.

The chain employs TRBV7-2 and TRBJ1-5; the D is unclear. The germline V gene encodes CDR1 SGHTA and CDR2 FQGNSA. CDR3 length equals 13 residues. The ends were cut back, 0 bases at V and 7 bases at J, with 7 bases in the middle. As DNA, the CDR3 is TGTGCCAGCAGCTTAGCTCGGTACCAGCCCCAGCATTTT. The encoded protein is CASSLARYQPQHF.

The V and J genes are TRBV5-1 and TRBJ2-3; a possible D gene is TRBD1 (7 bases). This CDR3 comprises 14 residues. Germline values: CDR1 SGHRS, CDR2 YFSETQ. Trimming pared 3 bases from V and 6 bases from J, leaving 14 bases between. The CDR3 protein is CASSSYQGGDTQYF. The CDR3 DNA reads as TGCGCCAGCAGCTCTTACCAGGGGGGCGATACGCAGTATTTT.

There are a few counts of this clone. The rearrangement uses TRBV7-2 and TRBJ1-5; D is perhaps TRBD1 (5 bases). The germline CDR1 and CDR2 sequences are SGHTA and FQGNSA. The CDR3 extends over 13 amino acids. V gave up 5 bases and J gave up 2 bases, with 7 bases separating them. For the CDR3, the DNA is TGTGCCAGCAGCGTCAGGGGCAATCAGCCCCAGCATTTT. Its translation: CASSVRGNQPQHF.

V is TRBV3-1 (or the pseudogene TRBV3-2) and J is TRBJ2-1, with D perhaps TRBD1 (6 bases). There are 16 residues in the CDR3. Germline loops: CDR1 LGHDT, CDR2 YNNKEL (reference sequence). V lost 4 bases and J 3 bases, leaving 16 bases between the germline ends. The CDR3 DNA is TGTGCCAGCAGCCCTCAACAAGGGGGATACTACAATGAGCAGTTCTTC. This codes for CASSPQQGGYYNEQFF.